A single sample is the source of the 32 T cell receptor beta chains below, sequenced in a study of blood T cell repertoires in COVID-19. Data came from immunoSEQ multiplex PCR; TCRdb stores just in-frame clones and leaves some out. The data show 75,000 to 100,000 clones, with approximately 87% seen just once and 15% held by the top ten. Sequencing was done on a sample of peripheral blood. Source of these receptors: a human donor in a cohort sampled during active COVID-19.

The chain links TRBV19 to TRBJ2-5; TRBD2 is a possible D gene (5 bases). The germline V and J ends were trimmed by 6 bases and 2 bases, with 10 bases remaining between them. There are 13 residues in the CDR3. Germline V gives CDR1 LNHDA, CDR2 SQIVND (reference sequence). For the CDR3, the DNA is TGTGCCAGTAGGAAGGACTCGCAAGAGACCCAGTACTTC. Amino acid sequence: CASRKDSQETQYF.

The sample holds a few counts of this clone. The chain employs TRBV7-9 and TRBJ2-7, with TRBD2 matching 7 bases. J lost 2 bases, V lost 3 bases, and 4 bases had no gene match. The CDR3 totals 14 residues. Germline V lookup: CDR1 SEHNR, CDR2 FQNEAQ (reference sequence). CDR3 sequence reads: CASSFGGRAYEQYF. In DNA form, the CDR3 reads TGTGCCAGCAGCTTTGGTGGGAGGGCCTACGAGCAGTACTTC.

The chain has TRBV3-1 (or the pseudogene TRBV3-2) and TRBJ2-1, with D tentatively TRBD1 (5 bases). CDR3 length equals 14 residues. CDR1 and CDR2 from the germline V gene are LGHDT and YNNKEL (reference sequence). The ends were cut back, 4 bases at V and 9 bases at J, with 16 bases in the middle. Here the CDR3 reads CASSPGPTHGEQFF. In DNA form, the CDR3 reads TGTGCCAGCAGCCCAGGGCCGACACACGGTGAGCAGTTCTTC.

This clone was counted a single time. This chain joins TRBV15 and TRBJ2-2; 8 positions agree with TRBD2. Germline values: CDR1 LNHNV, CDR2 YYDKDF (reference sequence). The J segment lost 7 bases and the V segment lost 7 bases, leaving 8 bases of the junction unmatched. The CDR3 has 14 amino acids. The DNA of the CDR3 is TGTGCCACCAACCGACGGGGGGGAAACGGGGAGCTGTTTTTT. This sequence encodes CATNRRGGNGELFF.

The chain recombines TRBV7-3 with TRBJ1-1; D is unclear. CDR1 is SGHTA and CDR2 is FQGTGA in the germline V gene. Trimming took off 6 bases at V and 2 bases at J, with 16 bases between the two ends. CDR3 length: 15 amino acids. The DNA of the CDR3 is TGTGCCAGCAGAAACCGCCCGGGATCAAACACTGAAGCTTTCTTT. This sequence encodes CASRNRPGSNTEAFF.

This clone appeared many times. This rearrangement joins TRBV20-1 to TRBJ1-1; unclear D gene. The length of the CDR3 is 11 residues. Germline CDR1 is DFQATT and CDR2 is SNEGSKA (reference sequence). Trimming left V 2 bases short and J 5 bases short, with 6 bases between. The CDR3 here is CSARLSTEAFF. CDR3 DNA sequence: TGCAGTGCTAGACTATCGACTGAAGCTTTCTTT.

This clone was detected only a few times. The CDR3 bases are TGTGCCAGCATGTTGGCTAGGAGTTACAATGAGCAGTTCTTC. It yields the protein CASMLARSYNEQFF. This rearrangement joins TRBV2 to TRBJ2-1; the D is unclear. This CDR3 spans 14 amino acids. V lost 7 bases to trimming and J lost 4 bases, with 14 bases between them. Per the germline V gene, CDR1 is SNHLY and CDR2 is FYNNEI.

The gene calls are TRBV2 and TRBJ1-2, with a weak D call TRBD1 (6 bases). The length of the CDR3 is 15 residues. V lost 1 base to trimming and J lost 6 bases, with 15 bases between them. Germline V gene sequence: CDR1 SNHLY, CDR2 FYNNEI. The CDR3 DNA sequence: TGTGCCAGCAGTGAAGTCGGGGGGCCCCCTCATGGCTACACCTTC. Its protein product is CASSEVGGPPHGYTF. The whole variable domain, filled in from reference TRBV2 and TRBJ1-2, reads EPEVTQTPSHQVTQMGQEVILRCVPISNHLYFYWYRQILGQKVEFLVSFYNNEISEKSEIFDDQFSVERPDGSNFTLKIRSTKLEDSAMYFCASSEVGGPPHGYTFGSGTRLTVV.

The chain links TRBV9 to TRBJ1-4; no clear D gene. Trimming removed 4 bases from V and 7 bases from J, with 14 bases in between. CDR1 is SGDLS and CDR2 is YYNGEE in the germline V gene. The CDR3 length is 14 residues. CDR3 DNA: TGTGCCAGCAGCCCCTTTGGAGGCGGTGAAAAACTGTTTTTT. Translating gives CASSPFGGGEKLFF.

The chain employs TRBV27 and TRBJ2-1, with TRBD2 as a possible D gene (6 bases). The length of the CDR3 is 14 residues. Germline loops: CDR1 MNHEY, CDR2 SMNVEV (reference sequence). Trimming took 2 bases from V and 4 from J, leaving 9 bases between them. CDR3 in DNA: TGTGCCAGCAGTTTAGGAGGGCCTTACAATGAGCAGTTCTTC. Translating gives CASSLGGPYNEQFF.

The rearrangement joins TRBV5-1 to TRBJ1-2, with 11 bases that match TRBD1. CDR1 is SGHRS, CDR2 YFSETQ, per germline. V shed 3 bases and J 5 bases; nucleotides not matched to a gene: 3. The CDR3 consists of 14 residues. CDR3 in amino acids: CASSSDRGRYGYTF. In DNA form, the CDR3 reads TGCGCCAGCAGCTCGGACAGGGGGCGTTATGGCTACACCTTC.

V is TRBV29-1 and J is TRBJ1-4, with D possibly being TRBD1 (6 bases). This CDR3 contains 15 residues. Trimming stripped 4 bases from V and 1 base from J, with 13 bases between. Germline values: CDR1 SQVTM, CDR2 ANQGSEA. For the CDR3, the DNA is TGCAGCGTTGGAACAGGGACGCGAACTAATGAAAAACTGTTTTTT. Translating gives CSVGTGTRTNEKLFF.

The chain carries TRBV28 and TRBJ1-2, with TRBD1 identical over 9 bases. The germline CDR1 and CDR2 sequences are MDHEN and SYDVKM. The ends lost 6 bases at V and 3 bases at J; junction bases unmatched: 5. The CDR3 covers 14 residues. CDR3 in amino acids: CASRQQGADYGYTF. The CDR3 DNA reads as TGTGCCAGCAGGCAACAGGGGGCTGACTATGGCTACACCTTC.

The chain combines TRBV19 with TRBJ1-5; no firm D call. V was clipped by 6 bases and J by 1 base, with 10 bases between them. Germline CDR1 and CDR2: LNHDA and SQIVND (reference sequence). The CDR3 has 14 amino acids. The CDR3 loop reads CASSTARSNQPQHF. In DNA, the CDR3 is TGTGCCAGTAGCACCGCCCGGAGCAATCAGCCCCAGCATTTT.

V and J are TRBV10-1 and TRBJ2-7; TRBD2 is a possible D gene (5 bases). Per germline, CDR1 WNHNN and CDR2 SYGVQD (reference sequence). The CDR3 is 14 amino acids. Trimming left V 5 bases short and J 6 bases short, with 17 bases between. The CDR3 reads CASSTLPGESEQYF. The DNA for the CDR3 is TGCGCCAGCAGTACCCTTCCTGGGGAGTCCGAGCAGTACTTC.

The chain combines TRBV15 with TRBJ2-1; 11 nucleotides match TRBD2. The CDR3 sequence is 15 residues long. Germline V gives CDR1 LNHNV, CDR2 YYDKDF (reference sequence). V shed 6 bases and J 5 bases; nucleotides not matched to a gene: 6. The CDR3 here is CATRPVAGGDNEQFF. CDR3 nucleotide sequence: TGTGCCACCAGGCCTGTAGCGGGGGGGGACAATGAGCAGTTCTTC.

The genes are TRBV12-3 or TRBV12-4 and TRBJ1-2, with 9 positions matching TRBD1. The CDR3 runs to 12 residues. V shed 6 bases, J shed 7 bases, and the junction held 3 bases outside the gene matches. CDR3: CASRGTGSGYTF. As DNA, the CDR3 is TGTGCCAGCAGGGGGACAGGGTCTGGCTACACCTTC.

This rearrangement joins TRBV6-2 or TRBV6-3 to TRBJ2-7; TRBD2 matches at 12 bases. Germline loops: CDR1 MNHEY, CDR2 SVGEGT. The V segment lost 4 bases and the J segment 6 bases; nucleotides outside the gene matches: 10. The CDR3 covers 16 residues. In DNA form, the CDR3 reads TGTGCCAGCAGTTTCCAGCGACTAGCGGGGGCATCCGAGCAGTACTTC. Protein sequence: CASSFQRLAGASEQYF.

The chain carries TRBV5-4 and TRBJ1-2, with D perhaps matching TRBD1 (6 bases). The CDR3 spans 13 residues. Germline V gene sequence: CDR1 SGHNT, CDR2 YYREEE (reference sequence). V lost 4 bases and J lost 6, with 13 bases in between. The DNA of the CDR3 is TGTGCCAGCAGCCTAAGGGGGGGGGATGGCTACACCTTC. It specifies CASSLRGGDGYTF.

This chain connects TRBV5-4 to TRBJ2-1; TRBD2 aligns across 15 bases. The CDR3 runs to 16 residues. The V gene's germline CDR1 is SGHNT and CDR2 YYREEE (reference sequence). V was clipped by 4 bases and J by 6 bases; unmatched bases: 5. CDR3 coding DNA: TGTGCCAGCAGCCTAGGACTAGCGGGGGGGCCCAATGAGCAGTTCTTC. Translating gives CASSLGLAGGPNEQFF.

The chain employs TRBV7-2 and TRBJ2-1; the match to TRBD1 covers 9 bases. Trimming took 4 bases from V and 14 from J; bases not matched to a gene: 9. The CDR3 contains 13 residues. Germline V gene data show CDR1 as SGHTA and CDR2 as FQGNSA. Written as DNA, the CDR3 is TGTGCCAGCAGCTCCGCCTCTGGGACAGGGAAGTTCTTC. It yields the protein CASSSASGTGKFF.

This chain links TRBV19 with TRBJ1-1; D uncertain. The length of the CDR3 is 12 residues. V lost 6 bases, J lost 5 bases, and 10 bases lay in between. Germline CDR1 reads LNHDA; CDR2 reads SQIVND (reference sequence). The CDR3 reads CASRDGVTEAFF. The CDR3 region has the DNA TGTGCCAGTAGGGACGGGGTTACTGAAGCTTTCTTT.

CDR3 in amino acids: CASSTMTSLRGNEQFF. In nucleotides, the CDR3 is TGTGCCAGCAGCACTATGACTAGCCTTCGAGGGAATGAGCAGTTCTTC. V and J are TRBV9 and TRBJ2-1, with 7 bases that match TRBD2. The germline V gene has CDR1 SGDLS and CDR2 YYNGEE. J gave up 7 bases and V 4 bases, and 14 bases lay outside the gene matches. The CDR3 has 16 amino acids.

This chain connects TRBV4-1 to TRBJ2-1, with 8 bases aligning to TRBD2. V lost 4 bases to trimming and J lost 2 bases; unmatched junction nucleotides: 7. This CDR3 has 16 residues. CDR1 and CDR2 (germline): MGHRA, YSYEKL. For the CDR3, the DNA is TGCGCCAGCAGCCCTGAGCGGGGGTTACCCTACAATGAGCAGTTCTTC. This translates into CASSPERGLPYNEQFF.

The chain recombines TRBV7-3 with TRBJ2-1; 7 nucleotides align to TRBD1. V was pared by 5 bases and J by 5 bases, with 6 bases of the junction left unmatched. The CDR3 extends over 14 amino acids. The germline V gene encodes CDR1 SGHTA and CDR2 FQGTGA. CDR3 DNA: TGTGCCAGCAGCCAGACAGGGAGCCACAATGAGCAGTTCTTC. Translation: CASSQTGSHNEQFF. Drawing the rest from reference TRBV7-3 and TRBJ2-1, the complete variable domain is GAGVSQTPSNKVTEKGKYVELRCDPISGHTALYWYRQSLGQGPEFLIYFQGTGAADDSGLPNDRFFAVRPEGSVSTLKIQRTERGDSAVYLCASSQTGSHNEQFFGPGTRLTVL.

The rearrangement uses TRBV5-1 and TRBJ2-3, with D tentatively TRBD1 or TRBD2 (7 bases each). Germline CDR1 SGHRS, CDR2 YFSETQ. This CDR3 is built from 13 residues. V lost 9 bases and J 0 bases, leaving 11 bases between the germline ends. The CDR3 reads CATRGGSTDTQYF. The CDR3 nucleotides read TGCGCCACCAGGGGGGGTAGCACAGATACGCAGTATTTT.

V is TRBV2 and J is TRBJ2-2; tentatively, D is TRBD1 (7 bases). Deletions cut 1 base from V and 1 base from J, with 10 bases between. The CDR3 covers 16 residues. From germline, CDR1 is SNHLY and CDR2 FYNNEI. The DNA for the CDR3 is TGTGCCAGCAGTGAAGGCCAGGGGGGGAACACCGGGGAGCTGTTTTTT. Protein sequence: CASSEGQGGNTGELFF.

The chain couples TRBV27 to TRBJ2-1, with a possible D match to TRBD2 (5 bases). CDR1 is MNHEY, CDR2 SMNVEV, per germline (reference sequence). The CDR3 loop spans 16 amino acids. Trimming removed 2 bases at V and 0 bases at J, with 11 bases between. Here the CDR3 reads CASSLIEGSSYNEQFF. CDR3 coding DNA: TGTGCCAGCAGTTTAATCGAGGGTAGCTCCTACAATGAGCAGTTCTTC.

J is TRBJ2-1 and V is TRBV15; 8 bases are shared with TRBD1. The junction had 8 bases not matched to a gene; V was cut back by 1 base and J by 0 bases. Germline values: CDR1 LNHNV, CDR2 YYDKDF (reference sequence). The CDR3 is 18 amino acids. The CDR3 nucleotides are TGTGCCACCAGCAGAGTACCCAGGACAGGGAGCTCCTACAATGAGCAGTTCTTC. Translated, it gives CATSRVPRTGSSYNEQFF.

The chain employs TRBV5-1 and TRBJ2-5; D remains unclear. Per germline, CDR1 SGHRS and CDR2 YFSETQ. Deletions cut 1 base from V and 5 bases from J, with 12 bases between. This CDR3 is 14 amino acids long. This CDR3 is CASSLSGLPETQYF. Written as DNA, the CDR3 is TGCGCCAGCAGCTTGTCGGGTCTCCCGGAGACCCAGTACTTC.

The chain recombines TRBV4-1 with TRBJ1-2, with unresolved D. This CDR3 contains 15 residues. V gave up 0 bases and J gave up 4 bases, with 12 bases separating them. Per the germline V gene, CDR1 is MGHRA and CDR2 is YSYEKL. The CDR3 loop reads CASSQEEARSYGYTF. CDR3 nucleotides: TGCGCCAGCAGCCAAGAAGAGGCCAGAAGCTATGGCTACACCTTC.

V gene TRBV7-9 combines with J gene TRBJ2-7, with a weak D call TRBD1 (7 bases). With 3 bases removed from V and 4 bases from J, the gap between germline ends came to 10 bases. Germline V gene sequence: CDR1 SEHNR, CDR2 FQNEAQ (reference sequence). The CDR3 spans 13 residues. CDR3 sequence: CASSFSGGYEQYF. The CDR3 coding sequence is TGTGCCAGCAGCTTTTCAGGGGGGTACGAGCAGTACTTC.